The 5 T cell receptor beta chains presented below share a single source sample, sequenced in a study of monozygotic twins with inflammatory bowel disease. After re-calling the 5' RACE reads, TCRdb lists one entry per CDR3 protein, DNA absent. This listing includes approximately 300,000 distinct CDR3 sequences. Sequenced input: blood. The source is a human donor with ulcerative colitis or Crohn's disease, or a healthy co-twin of an affected twin (not recorded which).

The chain has TRBV5-6 and TRBJ2-6. Germline loops: CDR1 SGHDT, CDR2 YYEEEE. This CDR3 is 14 amino acids long. The CDR3 sequence is CASSLIFGANVLTF.

The CDR3 loop reads CASSSQGLGAGNTIYF. This chain links TRBV5-1 with TRBJ1-3; TCRdb calls TRBD1, which cannot be checked without DNA. This CDR3 has 16 amino acids. The germline V gene has CDR1 SGHRS and CDR2 YFSETQ. Full variable domain (outside the CDR3, taken from reference TRBV5-1 and TRBJ1-3): KAGVTQTPRYLIKTRGQQVTLSCSPISGHRSVSWYQQTPGQGLQFLFEYFSETQRNKGNFPGRFSGRQFSNSRSEMNVSTLELGDSALYLCASSSQGLGAGNTIYFGEGSWLTVV.

The chain joins TRBV5-1 to TRBJ2-2; the D call of TRBD1 rests on TCRdb alone, since no DNA is present to check it. The length of the CDR3 is 17 residues. The germline V gene encodes CDR1 SGHRS and CDR2 YFSETQ. This chain's CDR3 is CASSSAMGQWDTGELFF. The full variable domain, completed using reference TRBV5-1 and TRBJ2-2, is KAGVTQTPRYLIKTRGQQVTLSCSPISGHRSVSWYQQTPGQGLQFLFEYFSETQRNKGNFPGRFSGRQFSNSRSEMNVSTLELGDSALYLCASSSAMGQWDTGELFFGEGSRLTVL.

V and J are TRBV21-1 and TRBJ2-3; TCRdb calls TRBD2, which cannot be checked without DNA. TRBV21-1 has pseudogene status. CDR3 length: 18 residues. Here the CDR3 reads CASSHRKPGLAGGDTQYF.

The rearrangement uses TRBV30 and TRBJ2-2. Germline V gene sequence: CDR1 GTSNPN, CDR2 SVGIG (reference sequence). The CDR3 extends over 12 amino acids. The chain's CDR3 is CAWRRAIGELFF.